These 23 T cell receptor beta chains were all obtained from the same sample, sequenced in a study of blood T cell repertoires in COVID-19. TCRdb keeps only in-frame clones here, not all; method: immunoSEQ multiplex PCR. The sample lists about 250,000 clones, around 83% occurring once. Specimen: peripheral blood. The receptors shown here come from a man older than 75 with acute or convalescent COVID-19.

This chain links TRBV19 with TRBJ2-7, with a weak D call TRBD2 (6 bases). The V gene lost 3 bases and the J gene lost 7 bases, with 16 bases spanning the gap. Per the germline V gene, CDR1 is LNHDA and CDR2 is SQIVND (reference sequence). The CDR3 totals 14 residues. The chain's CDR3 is CASSMGGTAGEQYF. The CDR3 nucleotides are TGTGCCAGTAGTATGGGCGGGACGGCGGGAGAGCAGTACTTC. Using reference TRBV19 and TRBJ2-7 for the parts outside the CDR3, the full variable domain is DGGITQSPKYLFRKEGQNVTLSCEQNLNHDAMYWYRQDPGQGLRLIYYSQIVNDFQKGDIAEGYSVSREKKESFPLTVTSAQKNPTAFYLCASSMGGTAGEQYFGPGTRLTVT.

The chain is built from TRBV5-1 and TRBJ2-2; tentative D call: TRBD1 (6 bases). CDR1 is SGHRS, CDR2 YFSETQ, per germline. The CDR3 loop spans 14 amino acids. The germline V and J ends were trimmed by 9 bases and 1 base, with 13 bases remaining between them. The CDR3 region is CATAKTGNTGELFF. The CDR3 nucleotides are TGCGCCACCGCGAAGACAGGGAACACCGGGGAGCTGTTTTTT.

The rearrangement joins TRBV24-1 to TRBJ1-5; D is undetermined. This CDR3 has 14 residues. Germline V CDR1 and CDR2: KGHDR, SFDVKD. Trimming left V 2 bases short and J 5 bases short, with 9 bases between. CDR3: CATSDYPTDQPQHF. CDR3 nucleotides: TGTGCCACCAGTGATTACCCCACGGATCAGCCCCAGCATTTT.

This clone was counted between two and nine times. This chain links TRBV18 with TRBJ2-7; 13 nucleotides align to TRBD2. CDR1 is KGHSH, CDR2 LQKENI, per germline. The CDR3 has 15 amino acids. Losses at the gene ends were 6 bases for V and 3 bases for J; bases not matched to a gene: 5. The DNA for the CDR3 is TGTGCCAGCTCTCCTACTAGCGGGGGGGACTACGAGCAGTACTTC. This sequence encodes CASSPTSGGDYEQYF.

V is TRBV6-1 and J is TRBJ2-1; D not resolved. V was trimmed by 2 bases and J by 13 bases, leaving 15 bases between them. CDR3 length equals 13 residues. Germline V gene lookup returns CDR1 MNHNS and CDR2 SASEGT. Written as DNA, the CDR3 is TGTGCCAGCAGTGAAACCCTAATTACTCTTCAGTTCTTC. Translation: CASSETLITLQFF.

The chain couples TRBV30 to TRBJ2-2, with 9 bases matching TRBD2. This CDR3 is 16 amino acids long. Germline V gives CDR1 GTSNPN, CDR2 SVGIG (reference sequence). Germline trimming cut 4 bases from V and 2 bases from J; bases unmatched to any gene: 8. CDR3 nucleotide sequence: TGTGCCTGGAAGCTAGCGGGGTTGACTAACACCGGGGAGCTGTTTTTT. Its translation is CAWKLAGLTNTGELFF.

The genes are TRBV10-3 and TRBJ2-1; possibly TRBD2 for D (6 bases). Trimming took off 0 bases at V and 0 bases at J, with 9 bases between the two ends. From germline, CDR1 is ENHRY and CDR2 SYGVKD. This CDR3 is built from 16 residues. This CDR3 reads CAISESFGSSYNEQFF. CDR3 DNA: TGTGCCATCAGTGAGTCTTTCGGGAGCTCCTACAATGAGCAGTTCTTC.

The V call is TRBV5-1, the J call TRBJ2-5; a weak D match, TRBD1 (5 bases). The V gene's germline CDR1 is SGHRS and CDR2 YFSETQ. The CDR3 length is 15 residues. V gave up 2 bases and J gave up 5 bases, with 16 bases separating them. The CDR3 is CASSLGERLWETQYF. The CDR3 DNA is TGCGCCAGCAGCTTAGGGGAACGGCTGTGGGAGACCCAGTACTTC. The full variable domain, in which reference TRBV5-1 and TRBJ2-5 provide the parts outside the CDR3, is KAGVTQTPRYLIKTRGQQVTLSCSPISGHRSVSWYQQTPGQGLQFLFEYFSETQRNKGNFPGRFSGRQFSNSRSEMNVSTLELGDSALYLCASSLGERLWETQYFGPGTRLLVL.

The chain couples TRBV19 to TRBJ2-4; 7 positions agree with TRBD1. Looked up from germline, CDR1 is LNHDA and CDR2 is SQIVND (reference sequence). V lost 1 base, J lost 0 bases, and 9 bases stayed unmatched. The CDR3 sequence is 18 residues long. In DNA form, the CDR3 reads TGTGCCAGTAGTATAGGCTGGGGACAGACAGAAGCCAAAAACATTCAGTACTTC. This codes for CASSIGWGQTEAKNIQYF.

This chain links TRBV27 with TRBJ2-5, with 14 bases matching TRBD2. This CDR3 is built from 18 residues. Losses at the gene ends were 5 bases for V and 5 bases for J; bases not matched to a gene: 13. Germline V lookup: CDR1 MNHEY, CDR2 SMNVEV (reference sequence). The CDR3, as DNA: TGTGCCAGCAGTAAAACCGGGACTAGCGGGGGTCCCCGGGAGACCCAGTACTTC. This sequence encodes CASSKTGTSGGPRETQYF.

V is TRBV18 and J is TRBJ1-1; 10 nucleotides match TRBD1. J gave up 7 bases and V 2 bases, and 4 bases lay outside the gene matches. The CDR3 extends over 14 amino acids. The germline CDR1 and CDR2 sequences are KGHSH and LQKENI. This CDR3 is CASSPRQGASEAFF. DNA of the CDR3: TGTGCCAGCTCACCAAGACAGGGGGCGAGTGAAGCTTTCTTT.

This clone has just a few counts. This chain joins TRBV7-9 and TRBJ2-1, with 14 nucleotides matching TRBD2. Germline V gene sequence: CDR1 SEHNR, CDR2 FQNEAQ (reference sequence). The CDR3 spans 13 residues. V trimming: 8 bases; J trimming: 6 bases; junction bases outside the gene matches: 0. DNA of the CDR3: TGTGCCAGCGGACTAGCGGGAGGCAATGAGCAGTTCTTC. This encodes CASGLAGGNEQFF.

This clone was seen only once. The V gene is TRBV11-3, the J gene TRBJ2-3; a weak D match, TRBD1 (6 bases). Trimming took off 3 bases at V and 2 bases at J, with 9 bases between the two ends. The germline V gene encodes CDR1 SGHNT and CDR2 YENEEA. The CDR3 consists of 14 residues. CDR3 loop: CASSFGGDTDTQYF. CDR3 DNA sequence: TGTGCCAGCAGCTTTGGGGGCGACACAGATACGCAGTATTTT.

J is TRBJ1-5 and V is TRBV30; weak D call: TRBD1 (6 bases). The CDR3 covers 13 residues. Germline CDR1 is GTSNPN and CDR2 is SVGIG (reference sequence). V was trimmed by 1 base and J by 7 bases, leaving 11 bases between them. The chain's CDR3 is CAWSGGGRQPQHF. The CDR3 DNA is TGTGCCTGGAGTGGGGGGGGCCGACAGCCCCAGCATTTT.

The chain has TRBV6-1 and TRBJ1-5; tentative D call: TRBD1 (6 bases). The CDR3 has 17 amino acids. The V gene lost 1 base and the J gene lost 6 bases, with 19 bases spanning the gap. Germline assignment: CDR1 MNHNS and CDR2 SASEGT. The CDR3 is CASSEVRNRALSQPQHF. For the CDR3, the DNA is TGTGCCAGCAGTGAAGTCCGGAACAGGGCATTGAGTCAGCCCCAGCATTTT.

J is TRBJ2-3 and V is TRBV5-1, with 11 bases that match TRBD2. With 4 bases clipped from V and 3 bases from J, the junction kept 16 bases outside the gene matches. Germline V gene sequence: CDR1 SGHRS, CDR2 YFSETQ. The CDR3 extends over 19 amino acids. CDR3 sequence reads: CASSNLNRARTSGTDTQYF. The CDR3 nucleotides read TGCGCCAGCAGCAACCTAAACAGGGCACGGACTAGCGGGACAGATACGCAGTATTTT.

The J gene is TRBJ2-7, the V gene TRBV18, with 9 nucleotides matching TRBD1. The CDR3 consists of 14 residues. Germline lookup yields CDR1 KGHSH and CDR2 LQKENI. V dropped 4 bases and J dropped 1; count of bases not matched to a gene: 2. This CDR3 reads CASSLDRGSYEQYF. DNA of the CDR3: TGTGCCAGCTCACTGGACAGGGGATCCTACGAGCAGTACTTC.

CDR3 sequence: CASSATGFEGYTF. Here the CDR3 DNA reads TGCGCCAGCAGCGCGACAGGGTTTGAGGGCTACACCTTC. The chain joins TRBV5-1 to TRBJ1-2; 7 nucleotides agree with TRBD1. This CDR3 has 13 residues. CDR1 and CDR2 from the germline V gene are SGHRS and YFSETQ. With 4 bases clipped from V and 8 bases from J, the junction kept 8 bases outside the gene matches. The full variable domain, its missing parts supplied by reference TRBV5-1 and TRBJ1-2, is KAGVTQTPRYLIKTRGQQVTLSCSPISGHRSVSWYQQTPGQGLQFLFEYFSETQRNKGNFPGRFSGRQFSNSRSEMNVSTLELGDSALYLCASSATGFEGYTFGSGTRLTVV.

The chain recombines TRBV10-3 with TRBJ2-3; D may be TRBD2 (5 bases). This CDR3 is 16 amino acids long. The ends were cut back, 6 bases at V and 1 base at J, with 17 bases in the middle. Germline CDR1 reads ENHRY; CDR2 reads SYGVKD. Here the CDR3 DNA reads TGTGCCATCAGCGGGCCTTTAGGACTGGGCACAGATACGCAGTATTTT. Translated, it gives CAISGPLGLGTDTQYF.

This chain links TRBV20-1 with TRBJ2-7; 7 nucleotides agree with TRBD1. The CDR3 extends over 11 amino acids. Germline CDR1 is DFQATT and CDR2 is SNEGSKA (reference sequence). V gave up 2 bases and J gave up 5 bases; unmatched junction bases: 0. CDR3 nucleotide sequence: TGCAGTGCTAGACAGGGGGACGAGCAGTACTTC. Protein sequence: CSARQGDEQYF.

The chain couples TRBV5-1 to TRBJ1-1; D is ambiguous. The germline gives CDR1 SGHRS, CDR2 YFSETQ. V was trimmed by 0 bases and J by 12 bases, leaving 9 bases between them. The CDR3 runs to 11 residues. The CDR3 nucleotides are TGCGCCAGCAGCTTGGATAGTTTTACTTTCTTT. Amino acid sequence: CASSLDSFTFF.

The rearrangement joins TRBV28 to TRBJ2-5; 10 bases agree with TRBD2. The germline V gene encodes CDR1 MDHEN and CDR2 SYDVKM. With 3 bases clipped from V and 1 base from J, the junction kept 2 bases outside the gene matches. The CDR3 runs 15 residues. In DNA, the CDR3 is TGTGCCAGCAGTTTTAGCGGGGGGTCCCAAGAGACCCAGTACTTC. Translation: CASSFSGGSQETQYF.

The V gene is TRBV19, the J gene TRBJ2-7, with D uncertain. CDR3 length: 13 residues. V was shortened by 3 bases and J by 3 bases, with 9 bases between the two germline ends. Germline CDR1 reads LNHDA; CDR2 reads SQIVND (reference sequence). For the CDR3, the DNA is TGTGCCAGTAGTATCTCGCGGAACTACGAGCAGTACTTC. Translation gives CASSISRNYEQYF.